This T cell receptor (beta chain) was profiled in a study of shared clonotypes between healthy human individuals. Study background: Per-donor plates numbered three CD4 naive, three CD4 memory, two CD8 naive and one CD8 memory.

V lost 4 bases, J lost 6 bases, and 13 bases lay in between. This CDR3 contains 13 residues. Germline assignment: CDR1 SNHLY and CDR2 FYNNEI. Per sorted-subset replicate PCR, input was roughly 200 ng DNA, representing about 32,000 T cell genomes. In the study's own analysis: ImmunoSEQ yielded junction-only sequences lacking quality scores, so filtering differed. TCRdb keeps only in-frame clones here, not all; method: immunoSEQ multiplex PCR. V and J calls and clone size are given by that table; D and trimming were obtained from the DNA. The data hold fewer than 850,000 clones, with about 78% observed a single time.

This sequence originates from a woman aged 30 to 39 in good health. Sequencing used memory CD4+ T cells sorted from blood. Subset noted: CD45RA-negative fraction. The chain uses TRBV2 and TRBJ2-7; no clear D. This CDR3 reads CASSGTTFGEQYF. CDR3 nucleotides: TGTGCCAGCAGTGGTACTACCTTCGGCGAGCAGTACTTC.